This TCR beta chain was captured by sequencing in a study of blood T cells in healthy people across ages (dated by TCRdb to about 2015). About the investigation overall: In model experiments, template switching captured about one uniquely barcoded TCR beta cDNA molecule for every two T cells. Using deep sequencing normalized with unique cDNA molecular identifiers, the study measured how TCR beta repertoire diversity changes with age. The donors were split into four age groups: young (average 16 years), middle-aged (roughly 39), aged (62) and long-lived (roughly 80). To avoid experimental bias, donors of different ages were distributed randomly across sequencing lanes. For two donors (one aged 18 to 29 and one aged 80 or older), the study analyzed two additional independent replicas of 1 million unique cDNA reads from the same blood draw. Overall study results and their limits: A strong correlation was found between observed TCR beta diversity and the percentage of naive T cells measured by flow cytometry. Estimates of total diversity based on one million sequenced T cells were considered lower bounds and underestimates. Compared with the aged group, more naive CD4+ T cells, fewer expanded clones and increased TCR diversity were shown by the long-lived group, suggesting age selection. Since profiling was done on bulk unsorted PBMCs, naive and antigen-experienced compartments could not be conclusively compared. The CMV infection status of donors was not known, potentially confounding age-related changes in expanded clonotypes. As age increased, observed TCR beta diversity per million T cells dropped in a roughly linear way, and a significant reduction was already evident by age around 41.

The receptor library was made with 5' RACE. Sequencing was carried out with an Illumina HiSeq 2500. A second about 7 to 11 cycle PCR used a sample-barcoded 5' primer and a J-beta primer mix. Each TCR beta cDNA molecule received a unique molecular identifier from a template-switch 5' adaptor carrying 12 random nucleotides. Each sample yielded at least 3 million CDR3-containing paired-end reads. The Mint cDNA synthesis kit, primed by a TRBC-specific oligonucleotide, was used to synthesize first-strand cDNA from all RNA. Following uracil-DNA glycosylase treatment, all cDNA underwent a first 18-cycle PCR with the universal primers M1SS and BC2_uni_R. Per the source publication's procedure: Each sample was normalized by randomly selecting 1 million high-quality reads, each carrying a distinct molecular identifier. Reads with shared molecular identifiers were discarded instead of being binned into consensus sequences. CDR3 identification, clonotype clustering and error correction used MiTCR with a Q25 quality threshold and the strictest error-elimination algorithm. A nonparametric unseen species model using Euler transformation provided a lower-bound estimate of total TCR beta diversity. TCRdb trimmed the raw reads at Q25, called clones with MiXCR and kept productive beta chains. Rows matching on CDR3 protein sequence are summarized as one entry with the most common DNA and genes. TCRdb, not the authors, supplied the V and J calls. Here the sample has hundreds of thousands of distinct CDR3 sequences; 40% to 50% occur a single time. The ten largest account for nearly 20% of the sample.

Including cysteine and phenylalanine, the CDR3 has 11 amino acids. Only the CDR3 part of the read is kept: 33 bases, read in frame from the first base. The germline V gene (reference sequence) yields GTSNPN for CDR1 and SVGIG for CDR2. As to this clonotype: Its antigen specificity is not known. Base-call qualities are not available, and no considerably larger clone is one nucleotide away.

Donors were 35 to 40 systemically healthy Caucasian individuals from Russia aged roughly 6 to 95 years. Each donor gave 8 to 10 milliliters of peripheral blood, drawn into EDTA-treated Vacutainer tubes. Ficoll-Paque density-gradient centrifugation was used to isolate PBMCs, with at least 6.5 million per sample. Trizol reagent was used to extract total RNA from the PBMCs, yielding at least 5.5 micrograms per sample. For every donor, flow cytometry on a PBMC aliquot measured the percentage of naive CD45RAhigh/CD27high T cells. The V gene is TRBV30 and the J gene is TRBJ2-1, with 7 bases aligning to TRBD1. The DNA end favors TRBJ2-7, so the J call may be wrong. The receptor was derived from a man in his 60s in good health. Sequencing was performed on blood. The DNA reads as follows: TGTGCCTGGAAACAGGGGTACGAGCAGTACTTC. Its coded protein is CAWKQGYEQYF.